Listed here are 22 T cell receptor beta chains from one sample, sequenced in a study of response to subunit inactivated influenza vaccine (dated by TCRdb to the late 2010s). Libraries were prepared through RT-PCR. TCRdb names Illumina HiSeq 2500 as the instrument used. TCRdb trimmed the raw reads at Q25, called clones with MiXCR and kept productive beta chains. Under each unique CDR3 protein, matching rows form one entry showing the most common genes and DNA. The sample table lists roughly 760,000 distinct CDR3 sequences, about 20% of them with a count of one. The top ten clonotypes cover around 9.6% of the sample. The source material was PBMCs from blood, sampled about 5 days after vaccination. These receptors originate from a man aged 50 or older who received an inactivated influenza vaccine. Donor details come from another sample of the same person, matched by shared clones.

This chain joins TRBV5-1 and TRBJ2-7; no clear D. The CDR3 contains 13 residues. Germline CDR1 SGHRS, CDR2 YFSETQ. V shed 0 bases and J shed 6 bases, with 10 bases lying between them. The CDR3: CASSLEYLGEQYF. CDR3 nucleotides: TGCGCCAGCAGCTTGGAATATTTGGGCGAGCAGTACTTC.

This clonotype was detected many times. Here the CDR3 DNA reads TGTGCCAGCAGTCTAGCCTCGGGACGGGCCTACGAGCAGTACTTC. Protein sequence: CASSLASGRAYEQYF. The V and J genes are TRBV7-2 and TRBJ2-7; D assignment may be TRBD1 or TRBD2 (5 bases each). Trimming shortened V by 6 bases and J by 2 bases, and 17 bases separated the two germline ends. Per germline, CDR1 SGHTA and CDR2 FQGNSA. CDR3 length: 15 residues.

The J gene is TRBJ2-7, the V gene TRBV29-1, with a tentative D call TRBD2 (5 bases). The CDR3 spans 15 residues. CDR1 SQVTM and CDR2 ANQGSEA come from the germline V gene. The germline V and J ends were trimmed by 2 bases and 1 base, with 15 bases remaining between them. In DNA form, the CDR3 reads TGCAGCGTTGAACGGAGGACCTCCCTGTCCTACGAGCAGTACTTC. The encoded protein is CSVERRTSLSYEQYF.

This clonotype was observed a handful of times. The DNA for the CDR3 is TGTGCCAGTAAAAAGGGCGGAGTATCATCCCTCCACTTT. Amino acid sequence: CASKKGGVSSLHF. J is TRBJ1-6 and V is TRBV28; unclear D gene. This CDR3 is built from 13 residues. CDR1 is MDHEN, CDR2 SYDVKM, per germline. V was cut by 9 bases and J by 14 bases, with 20 bases left in between.

The gene calls are TRBV29-1 and TRBJ2-4; 9 bases are shared with TRBD1. V trimming: 7 bases; J trimming: 7 bases; junction bases outside the gene matches: 14. The CDR3 runs 15 residues. The V gene's germline CDR1 is SQVTM and CDR2 ANQGSEA. The CDR3 region has the DNA TGCAGCGCTCGAAGCGCGACAGGGGGAGGGAACATTCAGTACTTC. This translates into CSARSATGGGNIQYF.

The V gene is TRBV6-5, the J gene TRBJ2-3, with D maybe TRBD1 (6 bases). V was cut by 5 bases and J by 7 bases, with 10 bases left in between. Per germline, CDR1 MNHEY and CDR2 SVGAGI. The CDR3 is made up of 12 amino acids. Here the CDR3 reads CASSNQGNTQYF. The CDR3 nucleotides are TGTGCCAGCAGTAATCAGGGGAATACGCAGTATTTT.

The table lists this clonotype with a few counts. J is TRBJ2-7 and V is TRBV29-1; 7 nucleotides align to TRBD2. CDR3 size: 16 residues. J gave up 2 bases and V 7 bases, and 17 bases lay outside the gene matches. The germline CDR1 and CDR2 sequences are SQVTM and ANQGSEA. The CDR3 sequence: CSAMGGEKGTTYEQYF. DNA for the CDR3: TGCAGCGCCATGGGGGGGGAAAAGGGGACTACCTACGAGCAGTACTTC.

This chain uses TRBV28 with TRBJ2-7; TRBD1 is a possible D gene (6 bases). This CDR3 contains 15 residues. Trimming took off 2 bases at V and 0 bases at J, with 11 bases between the two ends. Germline CDR1 and CDR2: MDHEN and SYDVKM. This CDR3 reads CASSLNGRGSYEQYF. The DNA for the CDR3 is TGTGCCAGCAGTTTAAACGGCAGGGGCTCCTACGAGCAGTACTTC.

The gene calls are TRBV18 and TRBJ1-5, with D possibly TRBD1 on 5 matching bases. V gave up 1 base and J gave up 2 bases, with 9 bases separating them. Looked up from germline, CDR1 is KGHSH and CDR2 is LQKENI. This CDR3 contains 15 residues. The CDR3 nucleotides are TGTGCCAGCTCACCACAGGGGTCGGGCAATCAGCCCCAGCATTTT. The encoded protein is CASSPQGSGNQPQHF.

In this sample, this clonotype turned up once. The chain couples TRBV6-1 to TRBJ1-5; D not certain. This CDR3 region has 11 residues. Per the germline V gene, CDR1 is MNHNS and CDR2 is SASEGT. V was trimmed by 6 bases and J by 4 bases, leaving 4 bases between them. The CDR3 DNA reads TGTGCCAGCAGCGGAAATCAGCCCCAGCATTTT. This encodes CASSGNQPQHF.

The chain links TRBV7-9 to TRBJ2-4, with 7 bases fitting TRBD1. CDR3 length: 17 amino acids. J was trimmed by 6 bases and V by 5 bases; bases with no gene match: 16. Germline assignment: CDR1 SEHNR and CDR2 FQNEAQ (reference sequence). The CDR3 protein is CASSASGPTRTGNIQYF. As DNA, the CDR3 is TGTGCCAGCAGCGCCTCGGGGCCCACAAGGACAGGAAACATTCAGTACTTC.

The chain carries TRBV20-1 and TRBJ2-7; 12 bases line up with TRBD2. V lost 4 bases and J lost 4; bases outside the gene matches: 5. The CDR3 has 14 amino acids. Germline CDR1 reads DFQATT; CDR2 reads SNEGSKA (reference sequence). Here the CDR3 reads CSAIRGTSGYEQYF. The CDR3 DNA reads as TGCAGTGCTATCCGCGGGACTAGCGGGTACGAGCAGTACTTC.

This clonotype was seen only a few times. The rearrangement links TRBV7-9 to TRBJ1-1; D unclear. The CDR3 covers 14 residues. The germline V gene has CDR1 SEHNR and CDR2 FQNEAQ (reference sequence). Trimming removed 6 bases at V and 0 bases at J, with 11 bases between. The CDR3 nucleotides are TGTGCCAGCAGATCAGGACGGTTGAACACTGAAGCTTTCTTT. Its translation is CASRSGRLNTEAFF.

This clonotype was seen a few times. This chain joins TRBV4-2 and TRBJ2-3, with 9 bases lining up with TRBD1. V trimming: 2 bases; J trimming: 7 bases; junction bases outside the gene matches: 13. Germline-derived CDR1 and CDR2 are LGHNA and YNFKEQ. This CDR3 region has 17 residues. The CDR3 region is CASSQRQETGGRHTQYF. The CDR3 DNA is TGTGCCAGCAGCCAACGACAAGAGACAGGGGGTAGACATACGCAGTATTTT.

The chain joins TRBV3-1 to TRBJ2-7, with D possibly called TRBD1 or TRBD2 (5 bases each). Trimming removed 4 bases from V and 0 bases from J, with 13 bases in between. CDR1 LGHDT and CDR2 YNNKEL come from the germline V gene (reference sequence). CDR3 length: 15 amino acids. CDR3 in amino acids: CASSPGWDLSYEQYF. DNA for the CDR3: TGTGCCAGCAGCCCTGGGTGGGACCTCTCCTACGAGCAGTACTTC.

This clonotype was counted only a few times. The chain is built from TRBV7-2 and TRBJ2-2; possibly TRBD2 for D (5 bases). Germline V gives CDR1 SGHTA, CDR2 FQGNSA. This CDR3 comprises 15 residues. With 4 bases removed from V and 0 bases from J, the gap between germline ends came to 9 bases. This CDR3 is CASSSVATNTGELFF. The CDR3 nucleotides are TGTGCCAGCAGCTCCGTAGCGACGAACACCGGGGAGCTGTTTTTT.

This clonotype occurred a few times. The chain combines TRBV19 with TRBJ1-1; the D gene is possibly TRBD1 (6 bases). Trimming cost V 7 bases and J 2 bases, with 14 bases left between them. This CDR3 contains 14 residues. Looked up from germline, CDR1 is LNHDA and CDR2 is SQIVND (reference sequence). The CDR3 loop is CASTNTGFNTEAFF. The CDR3 bases are TGTGCCAGTACCAACACAGGGTTTAACACTGAAGCTTTCTTT.

This chain uses TRBV20-1 with TRBJ2-5; D possibly corresponds to TRBD2 (5 bases). Germline V gene sequence: CDR1 DFQATT, CDR2 SNEGSKA (reference sequence). This CDR3 has 17 amino acids. V was shortened by 5 bases and J by 7 bases, with 29 bases between the two germline ends. CDR3 in DNA: TGCAGTGCTCATAGAGGTCGAACGGAGGTCTTGGCATCGACCCAGTACTTC. This translates into CSAHRGRTEVLASTQYF.

The sample holds a few counts of this clonotype. The chain carries TRBV10-3 and TRBJ2-1, with TRBD1 matching 8 bases. This CDR3 spans 15 amino acids. Germline CDR1 is ENHRY and CDR2 is SYGVKD. V lost 6 bases to trimming and J lost 9 bases; unmatched junction nucleotides: 13. The CDR3 nucleotides are TGTGCCATCAGCACACAGGGGGGAGATTTGGGTGAGCAGTTCTTC. This translates into CAISTQGGDLGEQFF.

This clonotype was observed many times. This chain connects TRBV20-1 to TRBJ2-7; 11 nucleotides match TRBD2. Germline loops: CDR1 DFQATT, CDR2 SNEGSKA (reference sequence). After removal of 5 bases from V and 7 bases from J, the junction contained 10 bases not matched to a gene. CDR3 length: 14 amino acids. CDR3 DNA: TGCAGTGCTCCTAGCGGGGGGCGTGCGAGGGAGCAGTACTTC. It specifies CSAPSGGRAREQYF.

The CDR3 reads CSAPQGAGTEAFF. As DNA, the CDR3 is TGCAGTGCGCCTCAGGGGGCGGGCACTGAAGCTTTCTTT. V is TRBV20-1 and J is TRBJ1-1; TRBD1 matches at 8 bases. Per the germline V gene, CDR1 is DFQATT and CDR2 is SNEGSKA (reference sequence). V dropped 6 bases and J dropped 4; count of bases not matched to a gene: 7. The CDR3 has 13 residues.

This clonotype was seen a handful of times. The V and J genes are TRBV12-3 or TRBV12-4 and TRBJ1-5; D perhaps matches TRBD1 (5 bases). The V end lost 5 bases, the J end lost 6 bases, and 11 bases lay between the germline ends. The CDR3 consists of 13 residues. CDR3 residues: CASSTGTAQPQHF. The CDR3 nucleotides read TGTGCCAGCAGTACCGGGACGGCTCAGCCCCAGCATTTT.